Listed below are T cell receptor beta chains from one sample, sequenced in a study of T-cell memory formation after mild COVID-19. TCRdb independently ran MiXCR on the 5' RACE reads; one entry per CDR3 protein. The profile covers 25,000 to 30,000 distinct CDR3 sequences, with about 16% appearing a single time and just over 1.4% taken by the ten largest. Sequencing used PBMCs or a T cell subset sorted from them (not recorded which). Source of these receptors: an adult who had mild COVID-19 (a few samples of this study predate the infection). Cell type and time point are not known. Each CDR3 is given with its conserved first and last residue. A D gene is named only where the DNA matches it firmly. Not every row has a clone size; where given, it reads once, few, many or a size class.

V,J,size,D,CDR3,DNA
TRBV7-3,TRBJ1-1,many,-,CASSLTPGGEAFF,TGTGCCAGCAGCTTAACGCCCGGGGGGGAAGCTTTCTTT
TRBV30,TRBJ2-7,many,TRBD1,CAWEGRQGTYEQYF,TGTGCCTGGGAGGGCCGACAGGGCACCTACGAGCAGTACTTC
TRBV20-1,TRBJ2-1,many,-,CSARDNSPQFF,TGCAGTGCTAGAGATAACAGCCCCCAGTTCTTC
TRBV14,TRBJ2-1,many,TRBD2,CASSQDQASGKGWFF,TGTGCCAGCAGCCAAGATCAAGCTAGCGGGAAGGGTTGGTTCTTC
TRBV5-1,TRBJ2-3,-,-,CASRLEGTDTQYF,TGCGCCAGCAGATTGGAGGGCACAGATACGCAGTATTTT
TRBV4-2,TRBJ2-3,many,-,CASSLAAGQGTDTQYF,TGTGCCAGCAGCCTAGCCGCAGGGCAGGGCACAGATACGCAGTATTTT
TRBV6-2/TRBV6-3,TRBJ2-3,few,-,CASSLRVTDTQYF,TGTGCCAGCAGTCTCAGGGTAACGGATACGCAGTATTTT
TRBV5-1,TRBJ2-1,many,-,CASSLGPGRYNEQFF,TGCGCCAGCAGCTTGGGGCCCGGAAGGTACAATGAGCAGTTCTTC
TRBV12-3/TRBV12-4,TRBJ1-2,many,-,CASTPGGGFNYGYTF,TGTGCCAGCACCCCCGGCGGGGGGTTCAACTATGGCTACACCTTC
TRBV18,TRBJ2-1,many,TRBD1,CASSPGQGIGNEQFF,TGTGCCAGCTCACCGGGACAGGGAATTGGCAATGAGCAGTTCTTC
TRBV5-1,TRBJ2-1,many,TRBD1,CASSLGQGEYNEQFF,TGCGCCAGCAGCTTGGGACAGGGGGAGTACAATGAGCAGTTCTTC
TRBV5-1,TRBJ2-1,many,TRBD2,CASRPSGSGPQFF,TGCGCCAGCAGGCCTAGCGGGAGTGGCCCGCAGTTCTTC
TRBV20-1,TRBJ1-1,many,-,CSARIGGNPEAFF,TGCAGTGCACGGATAGGCGGGAATCCTGAAGCTTTCTTT
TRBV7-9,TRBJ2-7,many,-,CASSLTQGYEQYF,TGTGCCAGCAGCTTAACCCAGGGATACGAGCAGTACTTC
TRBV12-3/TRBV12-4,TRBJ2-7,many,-,CASTPGPRSYEQYF,TGTGCCAGCACACCGGGACCCAGATCCTACGAGCAGTACTTC
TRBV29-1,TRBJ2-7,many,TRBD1,CSVVPSGTVYEQYF,TGCAGCGTGGTGCCCTCCGGGACAGTCTACGAGCAGTACTTC
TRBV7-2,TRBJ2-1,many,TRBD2,CASSLGSGTYNEQFF,TGTGCCAGCAGCTTAGGTAGCGGGACCTACAATGAGCAGTTCTTC
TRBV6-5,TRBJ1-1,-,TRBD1,CASRPSGRTGKNTEAFF,TGTGCCAGCAGACCATCCGGCCGGACAGGCAAGAACACTGAAGCTTTCTTT
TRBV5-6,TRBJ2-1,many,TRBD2,CASSLFGSGGAWNEQFF,TGTGCCAGCAGCTTGTTCGGGAGCGGGGGGGCCTGGAATGAGCAGTTCTTC
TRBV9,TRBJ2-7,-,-,CASSVDMGTLYEQYF,TGTGCCAGCAGCGTAGACATGGGGACCCTCTACGAGCAGTACTTC
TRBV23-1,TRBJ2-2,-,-,CASSRHHTQGSGTGELFF,TGCGCCAGCAGCCGACATCATACTCAGGGTAGTGGCACCGGGGAGCTGTTTTTT
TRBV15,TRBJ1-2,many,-,CATSRGGAKGYTF,TGTGCCACCAGCAGGGGGGGGGCCAAAGGCTACACCTTC
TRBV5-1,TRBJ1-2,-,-,CASSLAGMWGHTF,TGCGCCAGCAGCTTGGCTGGGATGTGGGGCCACACCTTC
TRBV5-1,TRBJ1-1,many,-,CASSFGRSTEAFF,TGCGCCAGCAGCTTTGGACGGAGCACTGAAGCTTTCTTT
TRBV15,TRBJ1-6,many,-,CATSRDTNKASPLHF,TGTGCCACCAGCAGAGATACAAACAAGGCTTCACCCCTCCACTTT
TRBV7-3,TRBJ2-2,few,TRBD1,CASSLGTGVTGELFF,TGTGCCAGCAGCTTGGGGACAGGGGTCACCGGGGAGCTGTTTTTT
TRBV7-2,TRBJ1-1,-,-,CASSYHWTVMNTEAFF,TGTGCCAGCAGCTACCACTGGACAGTTATGAACACTGAAGCTTTCTTT
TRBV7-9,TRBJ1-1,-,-,CASSDEGTITEAFF,TGTGCCAGCAGCGATGAGGGGACAATAACTGAAGCTTTCTTT
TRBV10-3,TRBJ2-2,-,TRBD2,CAISDVQREHTGELFF,TGTGCCATCAGTGATGTCCAGCGGGAGCACACCGGGGAGCTGTTTTTT
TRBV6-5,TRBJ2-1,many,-,CASRPAGYNEQFF,TGTGCCAGCAGGCCTGCGGGGTACAATGAGCAGTTCTTC
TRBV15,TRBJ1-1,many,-,CATSKLNTEAFF,TGTGCCACCAGCAAACTGAACACTGAAGCTTTCTTT
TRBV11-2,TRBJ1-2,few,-,CASSQIGQSRGYTF,TGTGCCAGCAGCCAAATAGGGCAGAGCAGAGGCTACACCTTC
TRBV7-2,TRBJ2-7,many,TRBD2,CASSQLAGGHEQYF,TGTGCCAGCAGCCAACTAGCGGGAGGCCACGAGCAGTACTTC
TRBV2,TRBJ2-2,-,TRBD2,CASSEEGGLAGDRTGELFF,TGTGCCAGCAGTGAAGAGGGGGGACTAGCGGGAGATCGTACCGGGGAGCTGTTTTTT
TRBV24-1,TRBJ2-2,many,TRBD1,CATSAPSLSSGGRAGELFF,TGTGCCACCAGTGCCCCGTCCCTCTCGTCAGGGGGCAGGGCCGGGGAGCTGTTTTTT
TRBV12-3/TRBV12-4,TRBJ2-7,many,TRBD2,CASSPLTSGRREQYF,TGTGCCAGCAGTCCCCTGACTAGCGGGAGGCGCGAGCAGTACTTC
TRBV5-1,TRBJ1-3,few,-,CASSLGPTASGNTIYF,TGCGCCAGCAGCTTGGGACCTACCGCTTCTGGAAACACCATATATTTT
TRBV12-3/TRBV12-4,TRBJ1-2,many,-,CASSLGIFTYGYTF,TGTGCCAGCAGTTTAGGGATCTTTACCTATGGCTACACCTTC
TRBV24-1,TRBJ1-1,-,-,CATSDWGGTEAFF,TGTGCCACCAGTGATTGGGGTGGAACTGAAGCTTTCTTT
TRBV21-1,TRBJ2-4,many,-,CASSKGYQGRAENIQYF,TGTGCCAGCAGCAAAGGGTACCAGGGCCGAGCGGAAAACATTCAGTACTTC
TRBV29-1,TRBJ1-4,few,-,CSVTQPPKLFF,TGCAGCGTTACTCAGCCGCCAAAACTGTTTTTT
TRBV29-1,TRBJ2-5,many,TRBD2,CSVEPMTSGGAYGQETQYF,TGCAGCGTTGAGCCTATGACTAGCGGGGGGGCCTACGGGCAAGAGACCCAGTACTTC
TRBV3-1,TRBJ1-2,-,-,CASSLSQGAVDYGYTF,TGTGCCAGCAGCCTCAGCCAAGGGGCTGTGGACTATGGCTACACCTTC
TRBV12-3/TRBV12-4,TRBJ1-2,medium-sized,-,CASSDDSRYGYTF,TGTGCCAGCAGCGACGACAGTCGGTATGGCTACACCTTC
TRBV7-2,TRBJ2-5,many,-,CASSLALETQYF,TGTGCCAGCAGCTTAGCGCTGGAGACCCAGTACTTC
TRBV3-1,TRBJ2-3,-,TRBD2,CASSQGTSGGKADTQYF,TGTGCCAGCAGCCAAGGGACTAGCGGGGGTAAGGCAGATACGCAGTATTTT
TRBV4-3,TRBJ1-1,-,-,CASSQEVRSRTEAFF,TGCGCCAGCAGCCAAGAGGTAAGGAGTAGGACTGAAGCTTTCTTT
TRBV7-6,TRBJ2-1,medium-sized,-,CASGLTYNEQFF,TGTGCCAGCGGCCTCACCTACAATGAGCAGTTCTTC
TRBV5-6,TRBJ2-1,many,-,CASSSGALLGQFF,TGTGCCAGCAGTTCGGGGGCGCTTTTGGGGCAGTTCTTC
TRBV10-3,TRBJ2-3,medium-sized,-,CAISAGDTQYF,TGTGCCATCAGTGCGGGAGATACGCAGTATTTT
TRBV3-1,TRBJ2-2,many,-,CASSPRGRSLATGELFF,TGTGCCAGCAGCCCGAGAGGACGCAGTCTTGCAACCGGGGAGCTGTTTTTT
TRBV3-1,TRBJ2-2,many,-,CASRPSGGAGELFF,TGTGCCAGCAGACCCTCGGGGGGCGCCGGGGAGCTGTTTTTT
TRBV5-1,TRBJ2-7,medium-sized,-,CASSRTTPRPTDEQYF,TGCGCCAGCAGCCGGACTACCCCTAGGCCTACGGATGAGCAGTACTTC
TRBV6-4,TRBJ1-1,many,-,CASSAKGHNTEAFF,TGTGCCAGCAGTGCAAAGGGACATAACACTGAAGCTTTCTTT
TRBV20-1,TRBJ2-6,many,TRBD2,CSAGGTSGGLSSGANVLTF,TGCAGTGCTGGGGGGACTAGCGGGGGACTCAGCTCTGGGGCCAACGTCCTGACTTTC